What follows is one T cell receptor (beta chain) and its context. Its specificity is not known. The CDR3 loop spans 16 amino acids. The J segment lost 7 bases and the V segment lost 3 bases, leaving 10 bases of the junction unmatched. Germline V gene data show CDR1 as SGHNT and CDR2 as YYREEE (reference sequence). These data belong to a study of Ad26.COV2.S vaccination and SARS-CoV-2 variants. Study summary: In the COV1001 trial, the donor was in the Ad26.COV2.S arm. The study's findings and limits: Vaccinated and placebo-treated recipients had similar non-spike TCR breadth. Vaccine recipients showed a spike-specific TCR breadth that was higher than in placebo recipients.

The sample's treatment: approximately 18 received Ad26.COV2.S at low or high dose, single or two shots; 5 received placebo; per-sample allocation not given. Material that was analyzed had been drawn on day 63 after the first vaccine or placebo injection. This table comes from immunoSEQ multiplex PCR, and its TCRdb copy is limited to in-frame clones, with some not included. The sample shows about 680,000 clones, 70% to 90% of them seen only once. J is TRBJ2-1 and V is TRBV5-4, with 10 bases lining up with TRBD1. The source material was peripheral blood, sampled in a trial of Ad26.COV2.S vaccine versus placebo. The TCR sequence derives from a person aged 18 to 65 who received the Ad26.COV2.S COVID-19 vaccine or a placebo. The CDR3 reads CASSSSRDRGGNEQFF. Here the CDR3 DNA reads TGTGCCAGCAGCTCCTCCCGGGACAGGGGTGGAAATGAGCAGTTCTTC.